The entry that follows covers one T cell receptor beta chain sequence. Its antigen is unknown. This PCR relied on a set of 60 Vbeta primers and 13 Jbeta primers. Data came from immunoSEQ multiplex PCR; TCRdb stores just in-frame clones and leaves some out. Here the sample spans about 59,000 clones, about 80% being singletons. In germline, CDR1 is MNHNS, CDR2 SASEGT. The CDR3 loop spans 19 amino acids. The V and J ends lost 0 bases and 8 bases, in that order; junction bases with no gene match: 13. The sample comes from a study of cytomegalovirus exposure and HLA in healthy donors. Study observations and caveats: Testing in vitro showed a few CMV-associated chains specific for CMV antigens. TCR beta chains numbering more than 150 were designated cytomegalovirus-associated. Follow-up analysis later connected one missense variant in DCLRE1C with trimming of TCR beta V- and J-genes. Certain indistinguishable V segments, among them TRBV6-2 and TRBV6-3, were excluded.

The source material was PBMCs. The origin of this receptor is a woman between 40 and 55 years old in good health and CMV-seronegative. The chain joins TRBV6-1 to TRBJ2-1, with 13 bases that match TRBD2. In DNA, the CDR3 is TGTGCCAGCAGTGAAGCCCGGACTAGCGGGAGCCCTCTATGGGATGAGCAGTTCTTC. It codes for CASSEARTSGSPLWDEQFF.